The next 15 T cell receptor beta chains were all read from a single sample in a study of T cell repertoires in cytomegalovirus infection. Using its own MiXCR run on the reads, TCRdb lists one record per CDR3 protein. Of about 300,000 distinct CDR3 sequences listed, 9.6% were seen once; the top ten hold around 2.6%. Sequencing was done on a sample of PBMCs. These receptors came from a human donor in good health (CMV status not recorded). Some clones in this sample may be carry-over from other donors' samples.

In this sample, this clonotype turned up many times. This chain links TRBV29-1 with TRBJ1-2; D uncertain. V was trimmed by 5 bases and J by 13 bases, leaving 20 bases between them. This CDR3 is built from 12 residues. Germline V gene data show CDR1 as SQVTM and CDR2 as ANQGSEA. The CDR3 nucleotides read TGCAGCGTTTTGGACCAGGTTATGGCTTGCACCTTC. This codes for CSVLDQVMACTF.

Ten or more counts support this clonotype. This chain's CDR3 is CASSPGQGFTEAFF. CDR3 sequence (DNA): TGTGCCAGCAGCCCTGGACAGGGATTCACTGAAGCTTTCTTT. The chain recombines TRBV6-5 with TRBJ1-1; TRBD1 matches 8 bases. The V and J ends lost 6 bases and 4 bases, in that order; junction bases with no gene match: 7. Germline assignment: CDR1 MNHEY and CDR2 SVGAGI. The CDR3 runs to 14 residues.

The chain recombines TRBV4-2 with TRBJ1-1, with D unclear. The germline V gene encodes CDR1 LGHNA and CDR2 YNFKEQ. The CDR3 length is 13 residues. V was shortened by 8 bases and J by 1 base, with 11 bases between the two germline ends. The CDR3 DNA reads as TGTGCCAGCGAACAGAGTAGGAACACTGAAGCTTTCTTT. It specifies CASEQSRNTEAFF.

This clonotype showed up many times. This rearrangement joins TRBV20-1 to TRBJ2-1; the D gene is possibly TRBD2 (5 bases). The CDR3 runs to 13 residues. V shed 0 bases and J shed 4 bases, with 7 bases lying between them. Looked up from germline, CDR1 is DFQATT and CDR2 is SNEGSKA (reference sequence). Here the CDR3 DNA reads TGCAGTGCTAGAGATGGAGGATACAATGAGCAGTTCTTC. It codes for CSARDGGYNEQFF.

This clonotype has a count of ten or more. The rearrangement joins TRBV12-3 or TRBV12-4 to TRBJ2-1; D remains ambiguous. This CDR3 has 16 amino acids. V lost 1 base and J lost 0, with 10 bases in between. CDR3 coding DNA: TGTGCCAGCAGTTTAGGACTCCAGAGCTCCTACAATGAGCAGTTCTTC. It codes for CASSLGLQSSYNEQFF.

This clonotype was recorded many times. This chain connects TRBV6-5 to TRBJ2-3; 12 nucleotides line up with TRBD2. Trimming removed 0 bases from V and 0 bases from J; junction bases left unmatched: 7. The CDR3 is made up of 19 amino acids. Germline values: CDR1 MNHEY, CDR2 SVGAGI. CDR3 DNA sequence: TGTGCCAGCAGTTACTCGCCCGGACTAGCGGGACCTAGCACAGATACGCAGTATTTT. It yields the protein CASSYSPGLAGPSTDTQYF.

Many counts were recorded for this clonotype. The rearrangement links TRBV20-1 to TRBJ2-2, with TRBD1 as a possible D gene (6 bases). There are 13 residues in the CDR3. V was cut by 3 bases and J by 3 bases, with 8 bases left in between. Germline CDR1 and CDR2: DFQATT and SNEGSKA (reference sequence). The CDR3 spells CSARDSYTGELFF. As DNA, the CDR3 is TGCAGTGCTAGGGACAGTTACACCGGGGAGCTGTTTTTT.

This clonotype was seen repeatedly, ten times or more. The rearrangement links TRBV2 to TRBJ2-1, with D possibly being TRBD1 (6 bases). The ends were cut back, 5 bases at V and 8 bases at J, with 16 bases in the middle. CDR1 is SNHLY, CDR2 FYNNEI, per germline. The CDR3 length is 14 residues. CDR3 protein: CASSFGTILDEQFF. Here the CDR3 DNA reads TGTGCCAGCAGTTTTGGGACAATTTTGGATGAGCAGTTCTTC.

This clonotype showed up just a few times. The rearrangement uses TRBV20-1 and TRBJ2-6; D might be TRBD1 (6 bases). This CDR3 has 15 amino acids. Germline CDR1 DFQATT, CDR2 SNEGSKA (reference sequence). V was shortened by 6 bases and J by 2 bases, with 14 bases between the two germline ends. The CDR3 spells CSAILRGTGANVLTF. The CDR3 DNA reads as TGCAGTGCCATCCTCAGGGGTACTGGGGCCAACGTCCTGACTTTC.

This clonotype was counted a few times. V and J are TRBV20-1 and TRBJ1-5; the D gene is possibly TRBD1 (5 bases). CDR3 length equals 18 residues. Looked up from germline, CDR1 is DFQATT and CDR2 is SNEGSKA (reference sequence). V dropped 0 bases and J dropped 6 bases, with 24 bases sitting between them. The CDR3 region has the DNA TGCAGTGCTAGAGATACGAAGGGGCTAAATATCTTTGGTCAGCCCCAGCATTTT. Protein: CSARDTKGLNIFGQPQHF.

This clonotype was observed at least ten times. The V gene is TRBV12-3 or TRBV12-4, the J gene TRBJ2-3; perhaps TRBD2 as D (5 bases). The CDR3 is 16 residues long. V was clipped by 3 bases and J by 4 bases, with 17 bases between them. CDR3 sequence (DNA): TGTGCCAGCAGTTTCCTTATCCGGGCGGGCGCAGATACGCAGTATTTT. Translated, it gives CASSFLIRAGADTQYF.

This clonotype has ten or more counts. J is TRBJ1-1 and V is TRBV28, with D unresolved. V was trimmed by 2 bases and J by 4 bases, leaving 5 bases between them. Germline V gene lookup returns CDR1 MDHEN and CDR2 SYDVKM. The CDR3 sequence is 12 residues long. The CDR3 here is CASSLMVTEAFF. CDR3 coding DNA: TGTGCCAGCAGTTTAATGGTCACTGAAGCTTTCTTT.

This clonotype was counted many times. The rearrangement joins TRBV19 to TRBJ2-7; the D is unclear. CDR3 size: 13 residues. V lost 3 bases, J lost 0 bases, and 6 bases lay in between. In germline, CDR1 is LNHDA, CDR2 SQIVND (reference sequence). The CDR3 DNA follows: TGTGCCAGTAGTATTTCGGTCTCCTACGAGCAGTACTTC. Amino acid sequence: CASSISVSYEQYF.

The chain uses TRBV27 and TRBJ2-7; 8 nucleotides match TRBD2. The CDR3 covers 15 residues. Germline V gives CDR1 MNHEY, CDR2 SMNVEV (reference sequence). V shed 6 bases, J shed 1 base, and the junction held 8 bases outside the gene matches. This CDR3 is CASSPSGGMSYEQYF. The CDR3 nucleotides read TGTGCCAGCAGCCCCTCGGGGGGGATGTCCTACGAGCAGTACTTC.

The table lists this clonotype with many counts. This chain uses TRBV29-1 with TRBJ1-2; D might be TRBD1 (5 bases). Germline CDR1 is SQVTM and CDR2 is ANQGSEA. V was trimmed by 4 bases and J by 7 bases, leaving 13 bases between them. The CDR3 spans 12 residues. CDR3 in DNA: TGCAGCGTTGGTGCAGGGAATGGTGGCTACACCTTC. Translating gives CSVGAGNGGYTF.